This entry concerns a single TCR beta chain. Antigen: not known. ViraFEST used viral peptide pools to expand antigen-specific CD4+ T cells before sequencing. Subsequent to roughly 10 days of culture, CD4+ T cells were isolated. The cohort was immunized with two doses of either the BNT162b2 or mRNA-1273 vaccine. All vaccine recipients tested negative for nucleocapsid antibodies and had never contracted SARS-CoV-2 infection. After under 2.5 million PBMC were placed in each well, they were cultured with around 10 IU/ml IL-2 and roughly 10 ug/ml peptides. This entry is derived from a study of vaccination effects on CD4 cells after COVID-19. General study findings and limits: Relatively few convalescent patients took part in the study, which had no early post-infection timepoints.

Looked up from germline, CDR1 is SGDLS and CDR2 is YYNGEE. This CDR3 has 13 residues. V was trimmed by 3 bases and J by 1 base, leaving 7 bases between them. TCRdb's copy holds only in-frame clones and misses some; the assay was immunoSEQ multiplex PCR. The sample lists roughly 71,000 clones; approximately 80% were seen once. Sequenced material: CD4+ T cells from PBMCs cultured with HCoV-229E spike peptides, taken after COVID-19 vaccination. The V and J genes are TRBV9 and TRBJ2-5; no definite D call. The source of this sequence is a human donor who received a COVID-19 vaccine. The CDR3 sequence is CASSAAAQETQYF. In DNA form, the CDR3 reads TGTGCCAGCAGCGCGGCAGCCCAAGAGACCCAGTACTTC.